The rows below give T cell receptor beta chains drawn from one sample of a study of control samples from healthy donors and cancer patients. Some clones are missing from TCRdb's copy, which holds only in-frame ones; the method was immunoSEQ multiplex PCR. The sample lists over 45,000 clones, around nine tenths occurring once. Sequencing was done on a sample of PBMCs. The source is a man in his thirties or forties with colorectal cancer. CDR3s include the opening cysteine and the closing phenylalanine or tryptophan. Each record gives: D gene, J gene, V gene, clone size, CDR3 protein, CDR3 DNA. The D gene is left open where the match is weak. Expanded clones get a size class; other rows say once, few or many, or leave the size out.

>NA|TRBJ2-4|TRBV7-2|NA
CASSADGSAKNIQYF
TGTGCCAGCAGCGCGGATGGGTCAGCCAAAAACATTCAGTACTTC
>NA|TRBJ2-7|TRBV13|NA
CASSLSRRGGGHPYEQYF
TGTGCCAGCAGCTTATCTAGGAGGGGCGGGGGCCATCCCTACGAGCAGTACTTC
>TRBD1|TRBJ1-6|TRBV11-2|few
CASSSGTGLSPLHF
TGTGCCAGCAGTTCCGGGACAGGGTTGTCACCCCTCCACTTT
>NA|TRBJ2-3|TRBV4-2|once
CASSQRTAGFTDTQYF
TGTGCCAGCAGCCAAAGGACAGCGGGGTTCACAGATACGCAGTATTTT
>TRBD2|TRBJ2-3|TRBV5-4|NA
CASSLTSGGNTDTQYF
TGTGCCAGCAGCTTGACTAGCGGGGGTAACACAGATACGCAGTATTTT
>NA|TRBJ2-3|TRBV4-2|NA
CASSQGASTDTQYF
TGTGCCAGCAGCCAAGGGGCTAGCACAGATACGCAGTATTTT
>NA|TRBJ1-2|TRBV5-4|NA
CASSLGERSVFGYTF
TGTGCCAGCAGCTTAGGAGAGCGGAGCGTCTTTGGCTACACCTTC
>NA|TRBJ2-4|TRBV6-5|NA
CASSYRDIQYF
TGTGCCAGCAGTTATAGGGACATTCAGTACTTC
>NA|TRBJ1-2|TRBV2|NA
CASSERTADYGYTF
TGTGCCAGCAGTGAAAGGACAGCTGACTATGGCTACACCTTC
>NA|TRBJ1-2|TRBV5-5|once
CASSPTNYGYTF
TGTGCCAGCAGCCCAACTAACTATGGCTACACCTTC
>NA|TRBJ1-5|TRBV4-2|NA
CASSQDLGEGRQPQHF
TGTGCCAGCAGCCAAGATTTAGGGGAGGGCAGGCAGCCCCAGCATTTT
>NA|TRBJ2-7|TRBV5-1|NA
CASSLGGNYEQYF
TGCGCCAGCAGCTTGGGCGGGAACTACGAGCAGTACTTC
>NA|TRBJ2-6|TRBV3-1/TRBV3-2|NA
CASSPSSGAGANVLTF
TGTGCCAGCAGCCCCTCTTCAGGGGCTGGGGCCAACGTCCTGACTTTC
>NA|TRBJ2-3|TRBV29-1|NA
CSVPGTGLRDTQYF
TGCAGCGTCCCTGGAACAGGGTTAAGGGATACGCAGTATTTT
>TRBD1|TRBJ1-1|TRBV19|NA
CASSNRQGPLNTEAFF
TGTGCCAGTAGTAATCGACAGGGGCCGCTGAACACTGAAGCTTTCTTT
>TRBD1|TRBJ1-2|TRBV25-1|NA
CASSEEGDRGGLNGYTF
TGTGCCAGCAGTGAAGAAGGGGACAGAGGGGGGTTGAATGGCTACACCTTC
>TRBD1|TRBJ1-1|TRBV5-1|NA
CASSLEQGARGAFF
TGCGCCAGCAGCTTGGAACAGGGGGCGCGGGGGGCTTTCTTT
>NA|TRBJ1-4|TRBV9|NA
CASSGTDGRTEKLFF
TGTGCCAGCAGCGGGACGGACGGGAGAACAGAAAAACTGTTTTTT
>NA|TRBJ1-2|TRBV5-1|NA
CASSLLYSSNYGYTF
TGCGCCAGCAGCTTGTTATACAGTTCTAACTATGGCTACACCTTC
>NA|TRBJ1-6|TRBV9|NA
CASSVSGNKSPLHF
TGTGCCAGCAGCGTCTCGGGGAATAAGTCACCCCTCCACTTT
>NA|TRBJ2-7|TRBV6-5|NA
CASSSQGGAYEQYF
TGTGCCAGCAGTTCCCAGGGGGGGGCCTACGAGCAGTACTTC
>TRBD1|TRBJ1-1|TRBV5-1|NA
CASSLKQGTEAFF
TGCGCCAGCAGCTTGAAACAGGGGACTGAAGCTTTCTTT
>NA|TRBJ2-2|TRBV11-3|once
CASSSGTPGGELFF
TGTGCCAGCAGCTCCGGGACCCCGGGCGGGGAGCTGTTTTTT